The present T cell receptor beta chain was sequenced within a study of patients and donors after allogeneic stem cell transplantation (dated by TCRdb to the early 2020s). As for this clonotype: Its antigen is still unknown. Base qualities are not provided; no much larger clone lies one nucleotide away.

The library was obtained by RT-PCR. Sequencing instrument: NextSeq 550. In TCRdb, the public reads were trimmed at Q25 with fastp and aligned with MiXCR, with productive beta chains retained. Each entry merges the rows of one CDR3 protein and shows their most common DNA and genes. The sample table lists about 200,000 distinct CDR3 sequences, around two fifths of them with a count of one. Of the sample, approximately 10% falls within the top ten clones. CDR1 DFQATT and CDR2 SNEGSKA were looked up in the germline V gene (reference sequence). Unmatched junction bases come to 11, with V trimmed by 3 bases and J by 9 bases. There are 15 amino acids in the CDR3, from cysteine to phenylalanine inclusive. Of the read, only the CDR3 DNA is kept; its 45 bases are in frame from base 1.

The V gene is TRBV20-1 and the J gene is TRBJ2-4; 10 bases in the junction line up with TRBD2. The TCR was taken from a human donor who was either an allogeneic HSCT recipient or a stem cell or donor lymphocyte infusion donor (not recorded which). It is not recorded whose cells these are; they may come from a transplant donor. The specimen was blood, either unsorted or a sorted T cell fraction (not recorded which). The CDR3 reads CSARKAAGGRSIQYF. The nucleotide sequence reads as follows: TGCAGTGCTAGGAAGGCAGCGGGGGGGCGGAGCATTCAGTACTTC.